This record covers a single TCR beta chain. Its antigen is currently unknown. Whole-study findings and limits: Tumor-infiltrating Treg TCR alpha and beta sequences overlapped most with tumor naive CD4+ T cells, then blood naive. Tumor memory CD4+ T cell TCR gene usage clustered with blood and lymph node memory CD4+ cells and lymph node naive CD4+ cells.

After constant-region reverse-primer amplification, full-length variable regions underwent semi-nested PCR with Nested Universal Primer A. MiXCR, applied by TCRdb to the 5' RACE reads, yields one record per CDR3 protein. The sample carries 50,000 to 80,000 distinct CDR3 sequences, 20% to 25% recorded once. CD4+CD45RO+CD25- cells were isolated as memory CD4+ T cells. CDR1 is SNHLY, CDR2 FYNNEI, per germline. This CDR3 is 14 amino acids long. The ends were cut back, 4 bases at V and 5 bases at J, with 11 bases in the middle. The sample comprised memory CD4+ T cells sorted from a lymph node. Subset given: memory CD4+ T cells, CD4+CD45RO+CD25-. The sequence was collected from a female donor with breast cancer. The chain has TRBV2 and TRBJ2-2, with D uncertain. CDR3 nucleotides: TGTGCCAGCAGTGTGGAACACGATACCGGGGAGCTGTTTTTT. This codes for CASSVEHDTGELFF.